This entry describes one T cell receptor (beta chain). No antigen is known for it. As for treatment: oral pan-JAK inhibitor, 5-10 mg twice daily. This specimen belongs to a study of CD8+ T cells in alopecia areata. As for the study in general: Tofacitinib administration to treated patients was oral, at 5 to 10 mg twice daily. Whole-study findings and limits: Many expanded lesional clones persisted in scalp and blood during tofacitinib. Tofacitinib significantly lowered scalp clonality and expanded CD8+ clones among the top 100.

cDNA reverse transcribed from extracted RNA served as the sequencing template. Profiled with immunoSEQ multiplex PCR; TCRdb holds only in-frame clones, not every one. Found here are about 200,000 clones, more than 45% of them singletons; the top ten hold around 1.4%. The sequence was collected from a human donor with alopecia areata. The material was CD4+ T cells sorted from blood, obtained at week 4, from a patient treated with tofacitinib.

The CDR3 DNA is TGCAGCGTTGATGAGTCGGGGGGCTACACCTTC. Its protein is CSVDESGGYTF. The gene calls are TRBV29-1 and TRBJ1-2; D unclear. Germline V gives CDR1 SQVTM, CDR2 ANQGSEA. V lost 3 bases, J lost 8 bases, and 10 bases lay in between. The CDR3 covers 11 residues.